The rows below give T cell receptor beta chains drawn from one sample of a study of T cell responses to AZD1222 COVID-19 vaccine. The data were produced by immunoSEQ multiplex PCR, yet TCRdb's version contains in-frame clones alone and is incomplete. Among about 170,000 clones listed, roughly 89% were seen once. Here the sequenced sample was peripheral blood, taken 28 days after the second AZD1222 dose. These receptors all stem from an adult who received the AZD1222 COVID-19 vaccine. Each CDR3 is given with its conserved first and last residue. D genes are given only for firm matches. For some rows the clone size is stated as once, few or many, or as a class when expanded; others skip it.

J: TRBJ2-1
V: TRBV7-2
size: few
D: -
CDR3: CASSRITSYNEQFF
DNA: TGTGCCAGCAGCAGGATAACCTCCTACAATGAGCAGTTCTTC

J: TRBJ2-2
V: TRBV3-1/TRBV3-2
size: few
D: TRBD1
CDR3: CASSPDRRNTGELFF
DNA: TGTGCCAGCAGCCCGGACAGGAGGAACACCGGGGAGCTGTTTTTT

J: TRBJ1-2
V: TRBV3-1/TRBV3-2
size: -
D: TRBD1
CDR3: CASSPVGTGRGYTF
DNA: TGTGCCAGCAGCCCAGTCGGGACAGGGCGCGGCTACACCTTC

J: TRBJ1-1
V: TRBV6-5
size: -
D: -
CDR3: CAIPNFPPNTEAFF
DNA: TGTGCCATCCCAAATTTTCCCCCGAACACTGAAGCTTTCTTT

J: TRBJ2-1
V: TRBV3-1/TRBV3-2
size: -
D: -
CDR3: CASSLNYNEQFF
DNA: TGTGCCAGCAGCCTTAACTACAATGAGCAGTTCTTC

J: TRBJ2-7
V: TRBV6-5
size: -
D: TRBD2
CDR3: CASSYTPSGGWYEQYF
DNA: TGTGCCAGCAGTTACACCCCTAGCGGGGGGTGGTACGAGCAGTACTTC

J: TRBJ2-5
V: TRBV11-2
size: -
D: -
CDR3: CASSSQRTQYF
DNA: TGTGCCAGCAGCTCGCAGCGAACCCAGTACTTC

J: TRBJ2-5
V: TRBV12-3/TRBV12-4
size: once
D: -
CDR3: CASSSGAETQYF
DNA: TGTGCCAGCAGTTCGGGGGCAGAGACCCAGTACTTC

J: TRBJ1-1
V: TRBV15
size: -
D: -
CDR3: CAAGATWEAFF
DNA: TGTGCCGCCGGGGCCACATGGGAAGCTTTCTTT

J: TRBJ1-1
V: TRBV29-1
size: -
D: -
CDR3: CSETRGLGNTEAFF
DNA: TGCAGCGAAACGAGAGGGCTGGGGAACACTGAAGCTTTCTTT

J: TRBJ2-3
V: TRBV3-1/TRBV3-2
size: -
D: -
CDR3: CASSQVGTGADTQYF
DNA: TGTGCCAGCAGCCAAGTTGGAACAGGTGCAGATACGCAGTATTTT

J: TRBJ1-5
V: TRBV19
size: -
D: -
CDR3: CASNGGLGQPQHF
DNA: TGTGCCAGTAATGGGGGGCTAGGGCAGCCCCAGCATTTT

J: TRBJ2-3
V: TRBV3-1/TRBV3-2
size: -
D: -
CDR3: CASSQDPNADTQYF
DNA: TGTGCCAGCAGCCAAGACCCGAACGCAGATACGCAGTATTTT

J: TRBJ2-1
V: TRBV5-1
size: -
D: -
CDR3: CASSPPVATYNEQFF
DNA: TGCGCCAGCAGCCCCCCCGTGGCAACCTACAATGAGCAGTTCTTC

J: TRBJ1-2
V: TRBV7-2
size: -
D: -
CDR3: CASSSTQGIGYYGYTF
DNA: TGTGCCAGCAGCTCCACGCAGGGTATTGGGTACTATGGCTACACCTTC

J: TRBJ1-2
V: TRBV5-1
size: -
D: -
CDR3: CASSGQDYGYTF
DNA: TGCGCCAGCAGCGGCCAGGACTATGGCTACACCTTC

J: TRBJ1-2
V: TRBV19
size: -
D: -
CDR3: CASSIVPIQGYGLDGYTF
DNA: TGTGCCAGTAGTATAGTGCCCATACAGGGATACGGTCTGGACGGCTACACCTTC

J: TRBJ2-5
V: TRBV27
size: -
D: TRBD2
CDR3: CASSTTRTSGGAGDQETQYF
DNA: TGTGCCAGCAGTACAACTCGGACTAGCGGGGGGGCAGGAGACCAAGAGACCCAGTACTTC

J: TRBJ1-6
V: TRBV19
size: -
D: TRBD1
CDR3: CASSSLPVGQGVNSPLHF
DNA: TGTGCCAGTAGTAGCCTACCTGTCGGACAGGGTGTTAATTCACCCCTCCACTTT

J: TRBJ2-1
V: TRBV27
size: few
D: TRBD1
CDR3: CASSKTPGQGGSNEQFF
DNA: TGTGCCAGCTCTAAAACTCCGGGACAGGGAGGTAGCAATGAGCAGTTCTTC

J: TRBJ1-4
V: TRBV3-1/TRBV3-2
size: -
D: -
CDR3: CASSDQGNNEKLFF
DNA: TGTGCCAGCAGCGATCAGGGAAACAATGAAAAACTGTTTTTT

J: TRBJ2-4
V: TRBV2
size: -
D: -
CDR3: CASSDSGGNIQYF
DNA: TGTGCCAGCAGTGATTCTGGGGGAAACATTCAGTACTTC

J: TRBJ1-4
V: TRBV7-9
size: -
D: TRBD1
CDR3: CASSPGTGSLANEKLFF
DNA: TGTGCCAGCAGCCCCGGGACAGGGAGTTTGGCTAATGAAAAACTGTTTTTT

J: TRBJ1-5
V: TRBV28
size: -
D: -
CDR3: CASSGNQPQHF
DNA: TGTGCCAGCAGTGGTAATCAGCCCCAGCATTTT

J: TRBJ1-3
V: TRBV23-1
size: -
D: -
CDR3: CASSQSVAGAGNTIYF
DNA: TGCGCCAGCAGTCAATCGGTTGCGGGGGCTGGAAACACCATATATTTT

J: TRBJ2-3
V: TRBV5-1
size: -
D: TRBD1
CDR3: CASREGTGPTDTQYF
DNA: TGCGCCAGCAGGGAGGGGACAGGACCCACAGATACGCAGTATTTT

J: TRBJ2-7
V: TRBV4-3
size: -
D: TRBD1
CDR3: CASSQGTGVGHEQYF
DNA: TGCGCCAGCAGCCAAGGGACAGGGGTTGGACACGAGCAGTACTTC

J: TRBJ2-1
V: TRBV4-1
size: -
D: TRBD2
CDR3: CASSQGRTSGYNEQFF
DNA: TGCGCCAGCAGCCAAGGGAGAACTAGCGGTTACAATGAGCAGTTCTTC

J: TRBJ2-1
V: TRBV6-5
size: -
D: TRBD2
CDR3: CASKRGASYNEQFF
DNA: TGTGCCAGCAAGCGGGGGGCGAGTTACAATGAGCAGTTCTTC

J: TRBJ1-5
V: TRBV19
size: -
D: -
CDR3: CASSLTDYSNQPQHF
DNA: TGTGCCAGTAGTCTGACAGATTATAGCAATCAGCCCCAGCATTTT

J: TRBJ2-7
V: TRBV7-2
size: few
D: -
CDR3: CASSSVEGPPGYEQYF
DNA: TGTGCCAGCAGCTCTGTCGAAGGACCGCCCGGGTACGAGCAGTACTTC

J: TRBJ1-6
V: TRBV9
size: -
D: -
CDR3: CASSVAGGPNNSPLHF
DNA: TGTGCCAGCAGCGTAGCTGGGGGACCCAATAATTCACCCCTCCACTTT

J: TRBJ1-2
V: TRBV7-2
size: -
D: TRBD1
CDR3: CASSYPTGTDYGYTF
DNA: TGTGCCAGCAGCTACCCTACCGGGACAGACTATGGCTACACCTTC

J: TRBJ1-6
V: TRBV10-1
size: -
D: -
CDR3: CASSKWGNSPLHF
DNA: TGCGCCAGCAGCAAATGGGGGAATTCACCCCTCCACTTT

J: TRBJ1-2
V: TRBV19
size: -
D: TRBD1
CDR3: CASNGQDYGYTF
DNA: TGTGCCAGTAACGGACAGGACTATGGCTACACCTTC

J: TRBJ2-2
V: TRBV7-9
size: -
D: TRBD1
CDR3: CASTSGTGVNTGELFF
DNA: TGTGCCAGCACCTCGGGGACAGGGGTTAACACCGGGGAGCTGTTTTTT

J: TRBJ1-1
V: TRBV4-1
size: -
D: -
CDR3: CASSQDRGWAEAFF
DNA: TGCGCCAGCAGCCAAGACAGGGGTTGGGCTGAAGCTTTCTTT

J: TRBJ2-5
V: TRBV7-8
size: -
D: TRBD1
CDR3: CASSYLGTGVETQYF
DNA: TGTGCCAGCAGCTACTTGGGGACAGGGGTAGAGACCCAGTACTTC

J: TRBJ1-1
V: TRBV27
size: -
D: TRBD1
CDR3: CASSVTGADTEAFF
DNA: TGTGCCAGCAGTGTCACAGGGGCGGACACTGAAGCTTTCTTT

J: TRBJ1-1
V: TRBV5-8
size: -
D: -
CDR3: CASSFAGPEAFF
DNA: TGTGCCAGCAGCTTCGCGGGGCCTGAAGCTTTCTTT

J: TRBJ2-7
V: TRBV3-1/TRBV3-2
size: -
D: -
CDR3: CASSQVYLYEQYF
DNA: TGTGCCAGCAGCCAAGTTTATCTCTACGAGCAGTACTTC